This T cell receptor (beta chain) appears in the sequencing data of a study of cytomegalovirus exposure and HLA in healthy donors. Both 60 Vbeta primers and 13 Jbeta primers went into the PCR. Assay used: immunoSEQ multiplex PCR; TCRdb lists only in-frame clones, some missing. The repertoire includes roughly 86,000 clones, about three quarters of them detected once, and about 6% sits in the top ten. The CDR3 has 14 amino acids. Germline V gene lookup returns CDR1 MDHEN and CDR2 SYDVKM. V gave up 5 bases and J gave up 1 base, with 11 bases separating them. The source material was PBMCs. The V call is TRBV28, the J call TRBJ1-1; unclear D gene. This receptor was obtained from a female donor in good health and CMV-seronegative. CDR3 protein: CASSAYLGNTEAFF. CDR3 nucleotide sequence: TGTGCCAGCAGTGCCTACCTAGGGAACACTGAAGCTTTCTTT. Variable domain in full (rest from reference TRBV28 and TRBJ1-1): DVKVTQSSRYLVKRTGEKVFLECVQDMDHENMFWYRQDPGLGLRLIYFSYDVKMKEKGDIPEGYSVSREKKERFSLILESASTNQTSMYLCASSAYLGNTEAFFGQGTRLTVV.